One sample yielded the 8 T cell receptor beta chains listed below, sequenced in a study of T cells after yellow fever vaccination. TCRdb analysed the 5' RACE reads with MiXCR anew, one entry per CDR3 protein. The sample contains about 550,000 distinct CDR3 sequences, over 15% of which appear only once. Here the sequenced sample was PBMCs, taken 15 days after the yellow fever booster vaccination. The source of these receptors is a man between 25 and 39 years old who received the YFV17D yellow fever vaccine.

J is TRBJ1-5 and V is TRBV28; D may be TRBD1 (6 bases). Trimming cost V 7 bases and J 2 bases, with 15 bases left between them. The CDR3 has 15 residues. Germline V CDR1 and CDR2: MDHEN, SYDVKM. The CDR3 DNA follows: TGTGCCAGCATTGCGAGGGGGATCGGCAATCAGCCCCAGCATTTT. The encoded protein is CASIARGIGNQPQHF.

The chain is built from TRBV7-2 and TRBJ2-7; TRBD2 aligns across 9 bases. Germline-derived CDR1 and CDR2 are SGHTA and FQGNSA. CDR3 length: 14 amino acids. The J segment lost 5 bases and the V segment lost 6 bases, leaving 8 bases of the junction unmatched. Here the CDR3 reads CASRSAGGRNEQYF. CDR3 coding DNA: TGTGCCAGCAGATCTGCGGGAGGGCGGAACGAGCAGTACTTC.

The genes are TRBV6-5 and TRBJ2-3; no clear D. Trimming cost V 2 bases and J 5 bases, with 8 bases left between them. The CDR3 is 13 amino acids. CDR1 and CDR2 (germline): MNHEY, SVGAGI. Here the CDR3 reads CASSYRLEDTQYF. The CDR3 DNA follows: TGTGCCAGCAGTTACCGTCTGGAAGATACGCAGTATTTT.

This clonotype appeared many times. The chain links TRBV28 to TRBJ2-7; D uncertain. In germline, CDR1 is MDHEN, CDR2 SYDVKM. Trimming cost V 6 bases and J 7 bases, with 16 bases left between them. The CDR3 consists of 13 residues. CDR3 sequence (DNA): TGTGCCAGCAGACACCCTACGGGTGGGGAGCAGTACTTC. The encoded protein is CASRHPTGGEQYF. Combining the CDR3 with reference TRBV28 and TRBJ2-7 gives the whole variable domain DVKVTQSSRYLVKRTGEKVFLECVQDMDHENMFWYRQDPGLGLRLIYFSYDVKMKEKGDIPEGYSVSREKKERFSLILESASTNQTSMYLCASRHPTGGEQYFGPGTRLTVT.

The genes are TRBV29-1 and TRBJ1-2; the D is unclear. The V end was cut by 4 bases, the J end by 4 bases, with 16 bases between. Germline assignment: CDR1 SQVTM and CDR2 ANQGSEA. This CDR3 contains 14 residues. CDR3 residues: CSVGEVRLGYGYTF. CDR3 in DNA: TGCAGCGTTGGGGAGGTGCGTCTGGGCTATGGCTACACCTTC.

This clonotype was detected a few times. The genes are TRBV6-5 and TRBJ2-2, with 7 bases identical to TRBD2. Germline CDR1 reads MNHEY; CDR2 reads SVGAGI. J was trimmed by 6 bases and V by 8 bases; bases with no gene match: 12. The CDR3 has 15 residues. CDR3 in amino acids: CASGGGFGIPGELFF. In DNA form, the CDR3 reads TGTGCCAGCGGGGGGGGGTTCGGTATTCCCGGGGAGCTGTTTTTT.

This chain connects TRBV5-1 to TRBJ1-1; D unclear. Germline CDR1 reads SGHRS; CDR2 reads YFSETQ. The CDR3 consists of 12 residues. Trimming stripped 3 bases from V and 6 bases from J, with 9 bases between. The CDR3 nucleotides are TGCGCCAGCAGCTCTGCCGGCCCTGAAGCTTTCTTT. Amino acids: CASSSAGPEAFF.

This clonotype showed up just a few times. V gene TRBV20-1 combines with J gene TRBJ2-1; 7 bases align to TRBD2. V lost 8 bases to trimming and J lost 6 bases; unmatched junction nucleotides: 16. The CDR3 totals 15 residues. CDR1 DFQATT and CDR2 SNEGSKA come from the germline V gene (reference sequence). As DNA, the CDR3 is TGCAGTACCAACCGACTAAGCGGGATAGTCAATGAGCAGTTCTTC. This translates into CSTNRLSGIVNEQFF.